This TCR beta chain was obtained from a study of cytomegalovirus exposure and HLA in healthy donors. About this clone itself: Its antigen is currently unknown.

Study observations and caveats: In a later analysis, DRB1 alleles had the most associated TCRs; HLA-C alleles the fewest. Altogether, around 160 TCR beta chains were recorded as cytomegalovirus-associated. The presence/absence work took it that sequencing depth was about the same across donors.

The PCR made use of 60 Vbeta and 13 Jbeta primers. Assay: immunoSEQ multiplex PCR; the TCRdb copy retains only in-frame clones and omits some. Counted here are 150,000 to 200,000 clones, roughly four fifths occurring once; the ten biggest clones make up about 1.5%. CDR3 length equals 16 residues. CDR1 and CDR2 (germline): LGHNT, FRNRAP. Trimming shortened V by 2 bases and J by 5 bases, and 16 bases separated the two germline ends. Specimen: PBMCs. The sequence derives from a woman between 18 and 30 years old in good health and CMV-seronegative. The V call is TRBV12-5, the J call TRBJ2-1, with D perhaps TRBD1 (6 bases). CDR3 protein: CASGLPIAGVNNEQFF. The CDR3 DNA reads TGTGCTAGTGGTTTGCCAATCGCAGGGGTAAACAATGAGCAGTTCTTC.